Below, one TCR beta chain is given with its context. Its antigen is undetermined. The entry originates in a study of cytomegalovirus exposure and HLA in healthy donors. Findings and caveats of the study: The classifier, whose performance was assessed in both the original and validation cohorts, reportedly diagnosed cytomegalovirus status with high specificity and sensitivity.

There are 15 residues in the CDR3. Germline CDR1 is SNHLY and CDR2 is FYNNEI. The ends were cut back, 4 bases at V and 7 bases at J, with 17 bases in the middle. Sequencing was performed with immunoSEQ multiplex PCR; in TCRdb, only in-frame clones are kept and a portion is missing. The data hold tens of thousands of clones, with approximately 93% observed a single time. The chain uses TRBV2 and TRBJ2-1; D is perhaps TRBD2 (6 bases). This TCR was recovered from a man younger than 30 in good health and CMV-seropositive. Specimen: PBMCs. CDR3 sequence: CASSGREPSGNEQFF. The CDR3 DNA reads TGTGCCAGCAGTGGGAGGGAGCCCTCGGGGAATGAGCAGTTCTTC.